This T cell receptor (beta chain) was captured in a study of blood T cell repertoires in COVID-19. Study as a whole: Samples taken during acute and convalescent COVID-19 were collected in the United States, Italy and Spain.

Cohort allocation depended upon clinical history that participants reported. The CDR3 length is 15 residues. V lost 4 bases and J lost 2, with 13 bases in between. Germline V gene sequence: CDR1 KGHDR, CDR2 SFDVKD. In the source study's methods: Cell counts per sample came from amplifying reference gene primers. Assay: immunoSEQ multiplex PCR; the TCRdb copy retains only in-frame clones and omits some. The DNA was the basis for D and trimming; V, J and clone size are from that table. Among fewer than 350,000 clones listed, 85% were seen once. The sequencing sample was made of PBMCs or T cells enriched from blood (not recorded which). The chain has TRBV24-1 and TRBJ2-5; D possibly corresponds to TRBD1 (6 bases). The receptor was isolated from a woman in her twenties or thirties who had been exposed to COVID-19. The CDR3 bases are TGTGCCACCAGTGACCTACAGGGTTATCAAGAGACCCAGTACTTC. Its translation is CATSDLQGYQETQYF.